Presented here are 21 T cell receptor beta chains from one specimen sequenced in a study of T cell responses to AZD1222 COVID-19 vaccine. The assay was immunoSEQ multiplex PCR, and TCRdb's table has in-frame clones only and misses some. This sample carries 75,000 to 100,000 clones, around 88% of them seen once, and the ten largest clones take about a tenth. This material consisted of peripheral blood, taken on day 0 of MenACWY control vaccination. Receptors originate from an adult in good health.

This clone was seen only once. The chain has TRBV2 and TRBJ1-2, with TRBD1 identical over 9 bases. Trimming took 6 bases from V and 3 from J; bases not matched to a gene: 5. CDR3 length: 14 residues. Looked up from germline, CDR1 is SNHLY and CDR2 is FYNNEI. The CDR3 DNA reads as TGTGCCAGCAGACCCCGGACAGGGGACTATGGCTACACCTTC. Translation gives CASRPRTGDYGYTF.

This chain joins TRBV7-2 and TRBJ2-1; TRBD2 matches at 7 bases. Germline values: CDR1 SGHTA, CDR2 FQGNSA. The CDR3 sequence is 15 residues long. V dropped 7 bases and J dropped 3; count of bases not matched to a gene: 9. CDR3 region: CASIVTAGDYNEQFF. As DNA, the CDR3 is TGTGCCAGCATCGTCACGGCGGGAGACTACAATGAGCAGTTCTTC.

This chain's CDR3 is CASSFPGGLAFF. In nucleotides, the CDR3 is TGTGCCAGCAGTTTCCCAGGGGGCTTAGCTTTCTTT. The chain has TRBV28 and TRBJ1-1, with 8 bases lining up with TRBD1. The CDR3 totals 12 residues. Germline trimming cut 3 bases from V and 10 bases from J; bases unmatched to any gene: 4. Germline V gene sequence: CDR1 MDHEN, CDR2 SYDVKM.

The chain has TRBV5-5 and TRBJ1-6; the match to TRBD1 covers 9 bases. The CDR3 is 15 residues long. V lost 0 bases to trimming and J lost 9 bases; unmatched junction nucleotides: 4. Germline values: CDR1 SGHKS, CDR2 YYEKEE (reference sequence). Written as DNA, the CDR3 is TGTGCCAGCAGCTTGGGGGACAGGGTACGTTCACCCCTCCACTTT. This sequence encodes CASSLGDRVRSPLHF.

This chain connects TRBV29-1 to TRBJ2-3, with a weak D call TRBD1 (5 bases). Germline V gene data show CDR1 as SQVTM and CDR2 as ANQGSEA. V lost 4 bases and J lost 5, with 13 bases in between. The CDR3 has 13 residues. CDR3 residues: CSVAYRNGDTQYF. The CDR3 DNA follows: TGCAGCGTTGCATACAGGAATGGAGATACGCAGTATTTT.

As DNA, the CDR3 is TGTGCCAGCAGTGGGGGCAGGGGGGAGACCACTGAAGCTTTCTTT. This translates into CASSGGRGETTEAFF. The gene calls are TRBV2 and TRBJ1-1; 7 positions agree with TRBD1. Germline V lookup: CDR1 SNHLY, CDR2 FYNNEI. The ends lost 4 bases at V and 4 bases at J; junction bases unmatched: 9. The CDR3 runs 15 residues.

The J gene is TRBJ1-1, the V gene TRBV2; D unclear. Trimming pared 4 bases from V and 0 bases from J, leaving 6 bases between. The CDR3 has 13 amino acids. Germline assignment: CDR1 SNHLY and CDR2 FYNNEI. CDR3 DNA: TGTGCCAGCAGTGTTTCCCTGAACACTGAAGCTTTCTTT. Translated, it gives CASSVSLNTEAFF.

This clone came up once. The V gene is TRBV9, the J gene TRBJ2-1; 11 positions match TRBD2. Looked up from germline, CDR1 is SGDLS and CDR2 is YYNGEE. This CDR3 has 14 amino acids. V shed 0 bases, J shed 10 bases, and the junction held 3 bases outside the gene matches. CDR3 in amino acids: CASSVGPSGGEQFF. The DNA of the CDR3 is TGTGCCAGCAGCGTAGGCCCTAGCGGGGGGGAGCAGTTCTTC.

V and J are TRBV28 and TRBJ1-2, with a tentative D call TRBD1 (6 bases). Trimming stripped 6 bases from V and 8 bases from J, with 16 bases between. The CDR3 has 13 amino acids. Germline V lookup: CDR1 MDHEN, CDR2 SYDVKM. For the CDR3, the DNA is TGTGCCAGCAGCTCAACCACAGGGTGGGGCTACACCTTC. Its translation: CASSSTTGWGYTF.

This clone has a count of ten or more. This chain uses TRBV29-1 with TRBJ2-7; 7 bases are shared with TRBD1. With 6 bases clipped from V and 6 bases from J, the junction kept 14 bases outside the gene matches. The length of the CDR3 is 14 residues. CDR1 and CDR2 (germline): SQVTM, ANQGSEA. The DNA of the CDR3 is TGCAGCGTGATGCTTTGGACAGGTAATGTCGAGCAGTACTTC. Translating gives CSVMLWTGNVEQYF.

The genes are TRBV19 and TRBJ1-5, with D tentatively TRBD1 (5 bases). Between the trimmed V and J ends, which lost 2 bases and 6 bases, there was a span of 11 bases. In germline, CDR1 is LNHDA, CDR2 SQIVND (reference sequence). The CDR3 has 14 residues. CDR3 region: CASSIQGFGQPQHF. The CDR3 DNA follows: TGTGCCAGTAGTATACAGGGTTTCGGTCAGCCCCAGCATTTT.

This chain links TRBV15 with TRBJ2-7; D ambiguous. V lost 1 base and J lost 2, with 9 bases in between. The CDR3 length is 14 residues. In germline, CDR1 is LNHNV, CDR2 YYDKDF (reference sequence). CDR3 loop: CATSRVRPPYEQYF. As DNA, the CDR3 is TGTGCCACCAGCAGAGTGAGGCCCCCCTACGAGCAGTACTTC. Supplemented by reference TRBV15 and TRBJ2-7, the full variable domain reads DAMVIQNPRYQVTQFGKPVTLSCSQTLNHNVMYWYQQKSSQAPKLLFHYYDKDFNNEADTPDNFQSRRPNTSFCFLDIRSPGLGDTAMYLCATSRVRPPYEQYFGPGTRLTVT.

This chain joins TRBV2 and TRBJ2-3; D is unresolved. With 4 bases removed from V and 0 bases from J, the gap between germline ends came to 14 bases. CDR1 is SNHLY and CDR2 is FYNNEI in the germline V gene. The CDR3 totals 16 residues. The CDR3 nucleotides read TGTGCCAGCAGTGTTCTAAGGCTAACTAGCACAGATACGCAGTATTTT. Translation gives CASSVLRLTSTDTQYF.

The chain has TRBV2 and TRBJ2-3; D unclear. Germline CDR1 is SNHLY and CDR2 is FYNNEI. V was pared by 4 bases and J by 9 bases, with 14 bases between. The CDR3 length is 13 residues. CDR3 coding DNA: TGTGCCAGCAGTGCCGATCCCCAGAACACGCAGTATTTT. Translation: CASSADPQNTQYF.

This chain joins TRBV9 and TRBJ2-7; 10 positions agree with TRBD2. Trimming removed 4 bases from V and 6 bases from J; junction bases left unmatched: 10. The CDR3 spans 15 residues. Germline V gives CDR1 SGDLS, CDR2 YYNGEE. CDR3 sequence (DNA): TGTGCCAGCAGCCCCTCGGGACTAGCGTTTTCCGAGCAGTACTTC. Residues: CASSPSGLAFSEQYF.

V and J are TRBV29-1 and TRBJ1-5, with D uncertain. Germline assignment: CDR1 SQVTM and CDR2 ANQGSEA. The CDR3 sequence is 13 residues long. V was pared by 4 bases and J by 5 bases, with 12 bases between. CDR3 DNA: TGCAGCGTTGCAATCGGGGAGGATCAGCCCCAGCATTTT. Residues: CSVAIGEDQPQHF. Looking up the rest from reference TRBV29-1 and TRBJ1-5 gives the full variable domain: SAVISQKPSRDICQRGTSLTIQCQVDSQVTMMFWYRQQPGQSLTLIATANQGSEATYESGFVIDKFPISRPNLTFSTLTVSNMSPEDSSIYLCSVAIGEDQPQHFGDGTRLSIL.

This clone was picked up one time. The rearrangement links TRBV11-3 to TRBJ1-1; 9 nucleotides line up with TRBD1. Germline lookup yields CDR1 SGHNT and CDR2 YENEEA. V lost 5 bases, J lost 4 bases, and 2 bases stayed unmatched. This CDR3 comprises 13 residues. CDR3: CASSKDRGTEAFF. DNA of the CDR3: TGTGCCAGCAGCAAGGACAGGGGCACTGAAGCTTTCTTT. Based on the CDR3 plus reference TRBV11-3 and TRBJ1-1, the full variable domain is EAGVVQSPRYKIIEKKQPVAFWCNPISGHNTLYWYLQNLGQGPELLIRYENEEAVDDSQLPKDRFSAERLKGVDSTLKIQPAELGDSAVYLCASSKDRGTEAFFGQGTRLTVV.

The chain has TRBV19 and TRBJ1-1; possible D gene TRBD1, 6 bases. Trimming stripped 5 bases from V and 0 bases from J, with 13 bases between. This CDR3 is built from 15 residues. CDR1 and CDR2 (germline): LNHDA, SQIVND (reference sequence). The CDR3 coding sequence is TGTGCCAGTAGTTCCCTACGGACAGTGAACACTGAAGCTTTCTTT. It translates to CASSSLRTVNTEAFF.

This chain joins TRBV7-6 and TRBJ1-1; possible D gene TRBD1, 6 bases. The germline V and J ends were trimmed by 4 bases and 1 base, with 13 bases remaining between them. Germline CDR1 SGHVS, CDR2 FNYEAQ. The CDR3 is 15 amino acids. The CDR3 reads CASSSSDRRNTEAFF. The DNA for the CDR3 is TGTGCCAGCAGCTCTTCCGACAGGAGGAACACTGAAGCTTTCTTT.

This clone was recorded a few times. The V and J genes are TRBV5-1 and TRBJ2-1, with 7 bases lining up with TRBD2. The CDR3 contains 15 residues. The V gene's germline CDR1 is SGHRS and CDR2 YFSETQ. The J segment lost 3 bases and the V segment lost 3 bases, leaving 6 bases of the junction unmatched. CDR3 sequence: CASSWPGGIYNEQFF. CDR3 coding DNA: TGCGCCAGCAGCTGGCCCGGGGGGATCTACAATGAGCAGTTCTTC. Complete variable domain (other parts from reference TRBV5-1 and TRBJ2-1): KAGVTQTPRYLIKTRGQQVTLSCSPISGHRSVSWYQQTPGQGLQFLFEYFSETQRNKGNFPGRFSGRQFSNSRSEMNVSTLELGDSALYLCASSWPGGIYNEQFFGPGTRLTVL.

The chain uses TRBV6-6 and TRBJ2-3; D gene uncertain. This CDR3 has 11 residues. CDR1 MNHNY and CDR2 SVGAGI come from the germline V gene (reference sequence). Trimming pared 2 bases from V and 4 bases from J, leaving 1 base between. In DNA, the CDR3 is TGTGCCAGCAGTTACCCAGATACGCAGTATTTT. Its translation is CASSYPDTQYF.